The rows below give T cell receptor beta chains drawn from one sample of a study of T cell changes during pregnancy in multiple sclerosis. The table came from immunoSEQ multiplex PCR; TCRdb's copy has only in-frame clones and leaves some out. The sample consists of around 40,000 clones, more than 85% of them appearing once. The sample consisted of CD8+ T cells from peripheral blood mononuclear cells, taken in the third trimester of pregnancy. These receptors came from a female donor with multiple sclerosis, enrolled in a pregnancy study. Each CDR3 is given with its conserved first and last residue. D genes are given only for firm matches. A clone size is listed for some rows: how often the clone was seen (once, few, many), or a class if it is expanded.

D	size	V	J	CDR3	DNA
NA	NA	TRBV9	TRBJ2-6	CASSFGSSGANVLTF	TGTGCCAGCAGCTTCGGGAGCTCTGGGGCCAACGTCCTGACTTTC
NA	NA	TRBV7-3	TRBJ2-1	CASSPSVRGLYNEQFF	TGTGCCAGCAGCCCATCCGTGAGGGGACTCTACAATGAGCAGTTCTTC
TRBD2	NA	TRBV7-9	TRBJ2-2	CASSLFLAGGRELFF	TGTGCCAGCAGCTTATTTCTAGCGGGAGGCAGGGAGCTGTTTTTT
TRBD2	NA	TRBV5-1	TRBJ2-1	CASSVAGGLVNEQFF	TGCGCCAGCAGCGTAGCGGGAGGGCTGGTCAATGAGCAGTTCTTC
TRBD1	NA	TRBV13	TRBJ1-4	CASSSRGQGREKLFF	TGTGCCAGCAGCTCCAGGGGACAGGGAAGAGAAAAACTGTTTTTT
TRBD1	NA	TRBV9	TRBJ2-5	CASSPTGTGGETQYF	TGTGCCAGCAGCCCGACCGGGACAGGGGGAGAGACCCAGTACTTC
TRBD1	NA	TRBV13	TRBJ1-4	CASSSIRDRDEKLFF	TGTGCCAGCAGCTCAATCCGGGACAGGGATGAAAAACTGTTTTTT
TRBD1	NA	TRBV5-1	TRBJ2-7	CASSFGTGSYEQYF	TGCGCCAGCAGCTTCGGGACAGGGTCCTACGAGCAGTACTTC
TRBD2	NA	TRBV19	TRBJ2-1	CASSTGTSGIGEQFF	TGTGCCAGTAGTACCGGGACTAGCGGGATTGGTGAGCAGTTCTTC
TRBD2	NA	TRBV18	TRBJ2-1	CASSELPGLAGFQTSYNEQFF	TGTGCCAGCTCAGAACTCCCGGGACTAGCGGGATTTCAAACCTCCTACAATGAGCAGTTCTTC
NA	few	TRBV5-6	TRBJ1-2	CASSLWGDSNYGYTF	TGTGCCAGCAGCTTGTGGGGAGATTCTAACTATGGCTACACCTTC
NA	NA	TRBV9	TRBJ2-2	CASSGGGTGELFF	TGTGCCAGCAGCGGAGGGGGCACCGGGGAGCTGTTTTTT
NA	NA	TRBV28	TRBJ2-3	CATSGYTDTQYF	TGTGCCACTAGTGGCTACACAGATACGCAGTATTTT
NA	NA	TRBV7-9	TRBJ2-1	CASTLGGGDEQFF	TGTGCCAGCACCTTGGGAGGTGGGGATGAGCAGTTCTTC
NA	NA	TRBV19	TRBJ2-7	CASSPDLGWRKEQYF	TGTGCCAGTAGTCCCGACCTGGGTTGGAGGAAAGAGCAGTACTTC
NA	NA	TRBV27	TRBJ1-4	CASSRGQPNEKLFF	TGTGCCAGCAGTCGTGGACAGCCTAATGAAAAACTGTTTTTT
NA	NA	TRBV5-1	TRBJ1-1	CASNSGGGGSTEAFF	TGCGCCAGCAACTCAGGTGGCGGGGGGAGCACTGAAGCTTTCTTT
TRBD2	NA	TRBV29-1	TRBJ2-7	CSVRGGGYEQYF	TGCAGCGTCCGGGGGGGAGGGTACGAGCAGTACTTC
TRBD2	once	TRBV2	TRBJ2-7	CASNTPGLAGEEGYEQYF	TGTGCCAGCAATACGCCGGGACTAGCGGGAGAAGAGGGCTACGAGCAGTACTTC
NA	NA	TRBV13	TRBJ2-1	CASSLLRVTYNEQFF	TGTGCCAGCAGCTTGTTGCGGGTAACCTACAATGAGCAGTTCTTC
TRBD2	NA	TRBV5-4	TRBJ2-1	CASSTGLNNEQFF	TGTGCCAGCAGCACGGGACTAAACAATGAGCAGTTCTTC
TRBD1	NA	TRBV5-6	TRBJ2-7	CASSLVWDSSYEQYF	TGTGCCAGCAGCTTGGTCTGGGACAGCTCCTACGAGCAGTACTTC
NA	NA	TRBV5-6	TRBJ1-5	CASSLAGGLDSQPQHF	TGTGCCAGCAGCTTGGCCGGTGGGCTTGATAGTCAGCCCCAGCATTTT
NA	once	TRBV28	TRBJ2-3	CASSFRGDQASWDTDTQYF	TGTGCCAGCAGTTTCAGGGGGGACCAGGCTAGTTGGGACACAGATACGCAGTATTTT
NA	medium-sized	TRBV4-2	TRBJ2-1	CASSQDLSGGVVEQFF	TGTGCCAGCAGCCAAGATCTGAGCGGAGGGGTAGTTGAGCAGTTCTTC
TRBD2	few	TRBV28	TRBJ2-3	CASSLTSDNTDTQYF	TGTGCCAGCAGTTTAACTAGCGACAACACAGATACGCAGTATTTT
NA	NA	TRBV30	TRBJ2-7	CAWSELYEQYF	TGTGCCTGGAGTGAACTCTACGAGCAGTACTTC
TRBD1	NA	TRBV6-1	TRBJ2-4	CASSEVDRAPKNIQYF	TGTGCCAGCAGTGAAGTTGACAGGGCCCCCAAAAACATTCAGTACTTC
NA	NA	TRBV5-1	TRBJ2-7	CASSGPRGYEQYF	TGCGCCAGCAGCGGACCCAGGGGCTACGAGCAGTACTTC
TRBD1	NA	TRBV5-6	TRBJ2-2	CASSRDRGTGELFF	TGTGCCAGCAGCCGGGACAGGGGAACCGGGGAGCTGTTTTTT
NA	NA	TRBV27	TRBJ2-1	CASMRRNSYNEQFF	TGTGCCAGCATGCGGAGAAACTCCTACAATGAGCAGTTCTTC
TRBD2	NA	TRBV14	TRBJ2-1	CASSHGRLLLAGSYNEQFF	TGTGCCAGCAGCCACGGAAGGCTTCTACTAGCGGGATCCTACAATGAGCAGTTCTTC
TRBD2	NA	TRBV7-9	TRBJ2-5	CASSPWTSGIQETQYF	TGTGCCAGCAGCCCCTGGACTAGCGGGATTCAAGAGACCCAGTACTTC
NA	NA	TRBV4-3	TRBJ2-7	CASSQARGSEQYF	TGCGCCAGCAGCCAAGCTAGGGGGAGCGAGCAGTACTTC
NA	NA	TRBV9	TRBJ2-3	CASSVGGLGNTQYF	TGTGCCAGCAGCGTAGGCGGCCTCGGAAATACGCAGTATTTT
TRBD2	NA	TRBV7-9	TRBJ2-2	CASSSTGTSLHGELFF	TGTGCCAGCAGCTCGACCGGGACTAGCTTACACGGGGAGCTGTTTTTT
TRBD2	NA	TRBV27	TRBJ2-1	CASSSIAGTYNEQFF	TGTGCCAGCAGTTCAATAGCGGGGACCTACAATGAGCAGTTCTTC